The entry below gives a single TCR beta chain sequence along with its context. The entry originates in a study of blood T cell repertoires in COVID-19. Across the study: COVID-19 samples collected from the United States, Italy and Spain covered acute and convalescent phases. From T cells, B-cell-depleted T cells, or PBMCs came the material, which was cDNA or gDNA.

Seattle patients were enrolled while actively infected and followed longitudinally. In the original workflow: Estimates of nucleated cell counts were drawn from the amplification of reference gene primers. TCRdb keeps only in-frame clones here, not all; method: immunoSEQ multiplex PCR. V, J and clone size were drawn from that table, and D and trimming were deduced from the DNA. The sample holds a few hundred thousand clones, 70% to 90% seen once. After removal of 6 bases from V and 3 bases from J, the junction contained 9 bases not matched to a gene. The CDR3 consists of 15 residues. Germline V lookup: CDR1 SNHLY, CDR2 FYNNEI.

Source material: peripheral blood. The TCR sequence derives from a woman between 45 and 60 years old with COVID-19, enrolled during active disease. The J gene is TRBJ2-3, the V gene TRBV2; TRBD1 matches 7 bases. In DNA form, the CDR3 reads TGTGCCAGCAGCGCAAGGGGGCGAGGGACAGATACGCAGTATTTT. It is translated as CASSARGRGTDTQYF. The whole variable domain, filled in from reference TRBV2 and TRBJ2-3, reads EPEVTQTPSHQVTQMGQEVILRCVPISNHLYFYWYRQILGQKVEFLVSFYNNEISEKSEIFDDQFSVERPDGSNFTLKIRSTKLEDSAMYFCASSARGRGTDTQYFGPGTRLTVL.